What follows is one T cell receptor beta chain and its context. The data originate from a study of control samples from healthy donors and cancer patients. TCRdb keeps only in-frame clones here, not all; method: immunoSEQ multiplex PCR. The table records about 180,000 clones, about 92% of them present only once. The germline gives CDR1 KGHSH, CDR2 LQKENI. The ends were cut back, 0 bases at V and 6 bases at J, with 5 bases in the middle. The CDR3 runs 12 residues. The sequence came from a man aged 25-45 years in good health. The gene calls are TRBV18 and TRBJ1-2; the D is unclear. Sequencing was carried out using blood. CDR3 DNA: TGTGCCAGCTCACCACCGGGCGATGGCTACACCTTC. This translates into CASSPPGDGYTF.